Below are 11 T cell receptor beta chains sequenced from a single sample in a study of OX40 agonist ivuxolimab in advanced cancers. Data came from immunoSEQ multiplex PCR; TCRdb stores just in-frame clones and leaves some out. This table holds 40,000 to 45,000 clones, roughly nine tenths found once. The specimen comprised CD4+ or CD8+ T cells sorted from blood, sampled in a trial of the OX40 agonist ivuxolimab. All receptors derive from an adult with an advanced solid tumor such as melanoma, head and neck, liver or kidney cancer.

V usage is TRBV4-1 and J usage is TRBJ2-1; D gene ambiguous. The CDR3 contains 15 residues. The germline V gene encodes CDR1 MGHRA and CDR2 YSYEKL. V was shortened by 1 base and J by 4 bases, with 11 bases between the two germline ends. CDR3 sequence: CASSQVLETYNEQFF. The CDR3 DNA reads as TGCGCCAGCAGCCAAGTTCTGGAGACGTACAATGAGCAGTTCTTC.

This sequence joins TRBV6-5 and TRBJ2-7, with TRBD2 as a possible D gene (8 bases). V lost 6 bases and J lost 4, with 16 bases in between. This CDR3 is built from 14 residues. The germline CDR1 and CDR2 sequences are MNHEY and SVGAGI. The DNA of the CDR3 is TGTGCCAGCAGCCCCGGGAGGGGGCCGTACGAGCAGTACTTC. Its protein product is CASSPGRGPYEQYF.

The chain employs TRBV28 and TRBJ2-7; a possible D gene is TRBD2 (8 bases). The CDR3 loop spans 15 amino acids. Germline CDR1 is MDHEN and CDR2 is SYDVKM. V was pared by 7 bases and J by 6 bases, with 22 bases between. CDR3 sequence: CASMVSGTVEFEQYF. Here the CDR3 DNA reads TGTGCCAGCATGGTTAGCGGGACAGTAGAATTCGAGCAGTACTTC.

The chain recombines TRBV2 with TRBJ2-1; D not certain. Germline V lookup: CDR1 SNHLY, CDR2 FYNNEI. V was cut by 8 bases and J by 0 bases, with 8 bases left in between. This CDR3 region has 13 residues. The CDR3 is CASRPASYNEQFF. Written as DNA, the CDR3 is TGTGCCAGCCGGCCGGCCTCCTACAATGAGCAGTTCTTC.

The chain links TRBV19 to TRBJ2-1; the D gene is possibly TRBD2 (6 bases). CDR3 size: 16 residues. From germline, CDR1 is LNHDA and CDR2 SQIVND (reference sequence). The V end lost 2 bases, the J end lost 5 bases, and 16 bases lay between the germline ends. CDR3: CASSISDSGINNEQFF. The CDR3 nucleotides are TGTGCCAGTAGTATATCGGATAGCGGAATAAACAATGAGCAGTTCTTC. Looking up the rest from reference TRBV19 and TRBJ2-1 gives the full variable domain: DGGITQSPKYLFRKEGQNVTLSCEQNLNHDAMYWYRQDPGQGLRLIYYSQIVNDFQKGDIAEGYSVSREKKESFPLTVTSAQKNPTAFYLCASSISDSGINNEQFFGPGTRLTVL.

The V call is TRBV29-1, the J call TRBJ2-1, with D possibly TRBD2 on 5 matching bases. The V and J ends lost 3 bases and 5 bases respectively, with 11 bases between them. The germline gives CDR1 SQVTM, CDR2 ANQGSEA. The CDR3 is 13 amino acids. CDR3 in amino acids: CSVEGQEDNEQFF. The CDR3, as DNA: TGCAGCGTTGAGGGCCAGGAGGACAATGAGCAGTTCTTC.

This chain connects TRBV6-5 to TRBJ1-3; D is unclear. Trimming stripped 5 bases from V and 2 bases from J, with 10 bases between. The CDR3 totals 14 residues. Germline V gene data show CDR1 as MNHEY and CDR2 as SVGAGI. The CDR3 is CASSELHPGNTIYF. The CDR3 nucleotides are TGTGCCAGCAGTGAACTCCATCCTGGAAACACCATATATTTT.

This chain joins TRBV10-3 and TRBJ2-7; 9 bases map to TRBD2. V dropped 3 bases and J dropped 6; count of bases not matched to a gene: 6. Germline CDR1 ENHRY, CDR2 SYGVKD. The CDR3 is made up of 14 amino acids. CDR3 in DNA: TGTGCCATCAGTGATGCGGGAGGGTCGGGCGAGCAGTACTTC. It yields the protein CAISDAGGSGEQYF.

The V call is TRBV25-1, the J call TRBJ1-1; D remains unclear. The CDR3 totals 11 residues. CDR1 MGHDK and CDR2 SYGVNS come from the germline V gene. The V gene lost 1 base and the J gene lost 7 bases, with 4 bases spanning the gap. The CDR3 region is CASSESGEAFF. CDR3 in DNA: TGTGCCAGCAGTGAATCTGGTGAAGCTTTCTTT. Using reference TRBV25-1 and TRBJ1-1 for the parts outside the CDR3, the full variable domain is EADIYQTPRYLVIGTGKKITLECSQTMGHDKMYWYQQDPGMELHLIHYSYGVNSTEKGDLSSESTVSRIRTEHFPLTLESARPSHTSQYLCASSESGEAFFGQGTRLTVV.

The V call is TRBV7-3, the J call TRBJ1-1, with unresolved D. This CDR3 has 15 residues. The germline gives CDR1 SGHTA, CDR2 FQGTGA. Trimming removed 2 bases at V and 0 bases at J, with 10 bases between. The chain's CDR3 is CASSLAHSMNTEAFF. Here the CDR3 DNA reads TGTGCCAGCAGCTTAGCCCACAGCATGAACACTGAAGCTTTCTTT. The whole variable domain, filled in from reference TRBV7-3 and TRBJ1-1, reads GAGVSQTPSNKVTEKGKYVELRCDPISGHTALYWYRQSLGQGPEFLIYFQGTGAADDSGLPNDRFFAVRPEGSVSTLKIQRTERGDSAVYLCASSLAHSMNTEAFFGQGTRLTVV.

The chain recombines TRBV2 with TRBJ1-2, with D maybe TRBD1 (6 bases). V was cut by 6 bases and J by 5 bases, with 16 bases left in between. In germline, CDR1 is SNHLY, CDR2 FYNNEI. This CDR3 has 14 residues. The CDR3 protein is CASRNGQLLYGYTF. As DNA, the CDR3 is TGTGCCAGCAGGAACGGACAGCTATTATATGGCTACACCTTC.